This T cell receptor (beta chain) comes out of a study of regulatory T cells in long-lasting Graves disease. Building the TCR beta libraries relied on iRepertoire HTBI primers, and CDR3 regions underwent Arm-PCR. MiXCR was run by TCRdb on the multiplex PCR reads, yielding one entry per CDR3 protein. Counted here are some 200,000 distinct CDR3 sequences, roughly 19% occurring once; the ten biggest clones make up 12%. J gave up 4 bases and V 6 bases, and 6 bases lay outside the gene matches. The germline V gene has CDR1 MNHNS and CDR2 SASEGT. This CDR3 is 14 amino acids long. Described time point: newly diagnosed GD, antithyroid drugs for less than 3 months. Preparation of the TCR library used RNA extracted from PBMCs. In this cohort, patients came from an endocrinology department located in Xi'an, China. This clonotype has a count of ten or more. This sample also belongs to another study, concerning T cells in Graves' hyperthyroidism and ophthalmopathy.

V usage is TRBV6-1 and J usage is TRBJ1-2, with 9 bases lining up with TRBD1. The sequence was collected from a woman under 40 with Graves disease. The material was peripheral blood mononuclear cells (PBMCs), obtained at new diagnosis, from a patient treated with antithyroid drugs. The CDR3 here is CASRTQGASYGYTF. The CDR3 DNA reads as TGTGCCAGCAGAACACAGGGGGCATCCTATGGCTACACCTTC.